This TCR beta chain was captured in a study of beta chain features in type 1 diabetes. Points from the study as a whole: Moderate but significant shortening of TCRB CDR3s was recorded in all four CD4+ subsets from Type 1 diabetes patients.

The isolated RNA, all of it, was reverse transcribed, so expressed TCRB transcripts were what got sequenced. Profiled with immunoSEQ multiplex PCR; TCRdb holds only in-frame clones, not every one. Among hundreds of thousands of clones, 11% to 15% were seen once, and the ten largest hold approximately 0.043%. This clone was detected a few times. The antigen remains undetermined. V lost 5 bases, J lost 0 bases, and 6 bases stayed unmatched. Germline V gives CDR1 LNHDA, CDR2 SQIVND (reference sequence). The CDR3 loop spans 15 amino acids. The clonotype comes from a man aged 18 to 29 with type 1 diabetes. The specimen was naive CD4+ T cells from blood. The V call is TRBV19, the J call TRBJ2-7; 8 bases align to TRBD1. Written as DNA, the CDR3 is TGTGCCAGTAGTCTACGGACAGGGAACTCCTACGAGCAGTACTTC. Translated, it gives CASSLRTGNSYEQYF. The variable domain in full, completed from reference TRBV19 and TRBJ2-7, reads DGGITQSPKYLFRKEGQNVTLSCEQNLNHDAMYWYRQDPGQGLRLIYYSQIVNDFQKGDIAEGYSVSREKKESFPLTVTSAQKNPTAFYLCASSLRTGNSYEQYFGPGTRLTVT.